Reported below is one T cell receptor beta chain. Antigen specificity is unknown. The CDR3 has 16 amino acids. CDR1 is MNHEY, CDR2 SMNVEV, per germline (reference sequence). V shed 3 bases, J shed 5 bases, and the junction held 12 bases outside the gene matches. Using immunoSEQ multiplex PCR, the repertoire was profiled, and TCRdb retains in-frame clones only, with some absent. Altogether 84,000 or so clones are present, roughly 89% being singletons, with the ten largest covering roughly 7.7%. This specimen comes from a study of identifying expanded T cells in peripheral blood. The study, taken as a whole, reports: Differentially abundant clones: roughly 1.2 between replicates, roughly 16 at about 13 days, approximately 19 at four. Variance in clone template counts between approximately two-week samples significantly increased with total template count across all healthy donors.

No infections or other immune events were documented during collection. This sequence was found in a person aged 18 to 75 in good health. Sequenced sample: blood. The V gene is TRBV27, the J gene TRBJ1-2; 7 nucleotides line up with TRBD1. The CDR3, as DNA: TGTGCCAGCAGTTTCGACTATACCGGGACAGAATATGGCTACACCTTC. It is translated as CASSFDYTGTEYGYTF.